Shown below are 18 T cell receptor beta chains from a single sample sequenced in a study of blood T cell repertoires in COVID-19. Method: immunoSEQ multiplex PCR; TCRdb's copy keeps in-frame clones and lacks some. Of under 200,000 clones listed, 70% to 90% were seen once; the top ten hold around 0.77%. The material sequenced was PBMCs or T cells enriched from blood (not recorded which). The receptors were sampled from a woman in her late teens or twenties who had recovered from COVID-19.

This sequence joins TRBV19 and TRBJ1-5; a weak D match, TRBD1 (6 bases). Germline V lookup: CDR1 LNHDA, CDR2 SQIVND (reference sequence). The CDR3 runs 14 residues. V gave up 4 bases and J gave up 3 bases, with 10 bases separating them. CDR3 region: CASSTDRPNQPQHF. The CDR3 nucleotides are TGTGCCAGTAGTACAGACAGGCCCAATCAGCCCCAGCATTTT.

The sample holds a few counts of this clone. This rearrangement joins TRBV6-4 to TRBJ2-3, with unresolved D. The CDR3 runs 15 residues. Trimming removed 0 bases at V and 2 bases at J, with 9 bases between. Germline V lookup: CDR1 MRHNA, CDR2 SNTAGT. For the CDR3, the DNA is TGTGCCAGCAGTGACTCTGGCAGAACCACAGATACGCAGTATTTT. It codes for CASSDSGRTTDTQYF.

The chain combines TRBV5-4 with TRBJ2-5; a weak D match, TRBD2 (7 bases). Germline loops: CDR1 SGHNT, CDR2 YYREEE (reference sequence). The CDR3 runs 16 residues. Between the trimmed V and J ends, which lost 3 bases and 4 bases, there was a span of 19 bases. Written as DNA, the CDR3 is TGTGCCAGCAGCTCCGGGGGGACATTTTCGGGAGAGACCCAGTACTTC. This encodes CASSSGGTFSGETQYF.

The V gene is TRBV5-4, the J gene TRBJ2-1; 9 nucleotides line up with TRBD2. The germline gives CDR1 SGHNT, CDR2 YYREEE (reference sequence). Trimming removed 4 bases from V and 3 bases from J; junction bases left unmatched: 5. The CDR3 extends over 15 amino acids. The CDR3 DNA follows: TGTGCCAGCAGCCCTCTAGCGGGGAGCTACAATGAGCAGTTCTTC. Its protein is CASSPLAGSYNEQFF.

This chain links TRBV2 with TRBJ2-1; TRBD1 is a possible D gene (5 bases). This CDR3 is 13 amino acids long. Germline V lookup: CDR1 SNHLY, CDR2 FYNNEI. Trimming took off 0 bases at V and 10 bases at J, with 10 bases between the two ends. CDR3 DNA: TGTGCCAGCAGTGAAGCTCTAGGGGCCGAGCAGTTCTTC. The encoded protein is CASSEALGAEQFF. Full variable domain (missing parts from reference TRBV2 and TRBJ2-1): EPEVTQTPSHQVTQMGQEVILRCVPISNHLYFYWYRQILGQKVEFLVSFYNNEISEKSEIFDDQFSVERPDGSNFTLKIRSTKLEDSAMYFCASSEALGAEQFFGPGTRLTVL.

The chain is built from TRBV2 and TRBJ1-1; 7 bases align to TRBD1. This CDR3 is 11 amino acids long. V dropped 6 bases and J dropped 8; count of bases not matched to a gene: 3. The germline V gene has CDR1 SNHLY and CDR2 FYNNEI. The CDR3, as DNA: TGTGCCAGCAGAAGGGACAGAGAAGCTTTCTTT. This translates into CASRRDREAFF.

V is TRBV4-3 and J is TRBJ2-1; a weak D match, TRBD2 (6 bases). The CDR3 is 17 residues long. Trimming removed 1 base from V and 0 bases from J, with 13 bases in between. CDR1 is LGHNA and CDR2 is YSLEER in the germline V gene. CDR3 DNA: TGCGCCAGCAGCCAAGTGCGTGCGGGACCCTCCTACAATGAGCAGTTCTTC. Translation: CASSQVRAGPSYNEQFF.

The gene calls are TRBV7-9 and TRBJ1-2; TRBD1 agrees at 7 bases. Germline values: CDR1 SEHNR, CDR2 FQNEAQ (reference sequence). CDR3 length equals 13 residues. With V trimmed by 5 bases and J by 5 bases, 5 bases remained unmatched. CDR3 in amino acids: CASSLGQIYGYTF. CDR3 nucleotides: TGTGCCAGCAGCCTGGGACAGATTTATGGCTACACCTTC.

This sequence joins TRBV27 and TRBJ2-7, with 7 bases fitting TRBD1. This CDR3 is built from 13 residues. The ends lost 9 bases at V and 1 base at J; junction bases unmatched: 6. The germline V gene encodes CDR1 MNHEY and CDR2 SMNVEV (reference sequence). The CDR3 DNA follows: TGTGCCAGTTCGAAGACAGGGTCCTACGAGCAGTACTTC. Residues: CASSKTGSYEQYF.

The chain couples TRBV5-1 to TRBJ2-2; TRBD1 matches at 9 bases. J lost 6 bases, V lost 7 bases, and 7 bases had no gene match. The CDR3 loop spans 14 amino acids. Germline assignment: CDR1 SGHRS and CDR2 YFSETQ. The CDR3 region is CASRTGVTSGELFF. In nucleotides, the CDR3 is TGCGCCAGCCGGACAGGGGTTACGTCCGGGGAGCTGTTTTTT.

With respect to this clone: At the DNA level, this CDR3 is encoded by other sequences in the same sample as well. This rearrangement joins TRBV28 to TRBJ2-5; D call uncertain. The V end lost 3 bases, the J end lost 5 bases, and 4 bases lay between the germline ends. Germline V gene sequence: CDR1 MDHEN, CDR2 SYDVKM. This CDR3 region has 11 residues. The CDR3 loop is CASSFRETQYF. The CDR3 DNA reads as TGTGCCAGCAGTTTCAGGGAGACCCAGTACTTC.

The rearrangement uses TRBV6-5 and TRBJ1-5; D gene uncertain. Germline lookup yields CDR1 MNHEY and CDR2 SVGAGI. CDR3 length equals 15 residues. The germline V and J ends were trimmed by 0 bases and 6 bases, with 12 bases remaining between them. The CDR3 protein is CASSYSREGFQPQHF. CDR3 in DNA: TGTGCCAGCAGTTACTCGAGGGAGGGCTTTCAGCCCCAGCATTTT.

V is TRBV28 and J is TRBJ1-5, with D possibly TRBD1 on 6 matching bases. This CDR3 region has 14 residues. Germline CDR1 MDHEN, CDR2 SYDVKM. Trimming cost V 9 bases and J 0 bases, with 12 bases left between them. CDR3 DNA sequence: TGTGCCAGTACAGGGTTGGGTAGCAATCAGCCCCAGCATTTT. Translation gives CASTGLGSNQPQHF.

As for this clone: This sample also contains other DNA sequences that code for the same CDR3. The chain links TRBV29-1 to TRBJ2-1, with D possibly matching TRBD2 (5 bases). V gave up 1 base and J gave up 0 bases, with 10 bases separating them. This CDR3 spans 15 amino acids. Per germline, CDR1 SQVTM and CDR2 ANQGSEA. CDR3 protein: CSVEGGGGSYNEQFF. Here the CDR3 DNA reads TGCAGCGTTGAAGGCGGCGGAGGCTCCTACAATGAGCAGTTCTTC.

J is TRBJ2-7 and V is TRBV6-5; 8 nucleotides match TRBD1. This CDR3 region has 13 residues. Germline V lookup: CDR1 MNHEY, CDR2 SVGAGI. Trimming took 9 bases from V and 2 from J; bases not matched to a gene: 6. The CDR3 coding sequence is TGTGCCAGATCGACAGGGGTCACCTACGAGCAGTACTTC. It specifies CARSTGVTYEQYF.

The chain uses TRBV6-2 or TRBV6-3 and TRBJ2-1, with D possibly TRBD2 on 5 matching bases. CDR1 and CDR2 (germline): MNHEY, SVGEGT. The CDR3 has 13 residues. V was cut by 2 bases and J by 6 bases, with 8 bases left in between. CDR3 nucleotide sequence: TGTGCCAGCAGTTACACGAGGGCCAATGAGCAGTTCTTC. Protein sequence: CASSYTRANEQFF.

The V and J genes are TRBV2 and TRBJ1-4, with 8 positions matching TRBD1. Germline V gene data show CDR1 as SNHLY and CDR2 as FYNNEI. J lost 3 bases, V lost 8 bases, and 8 bases had no gene match. The CDR3 contains 15 residues. The CDR3 region is CASGGQGAPNEKLFF. For the CDR3, the DNA is TGTGCCAGCGGAGGGCAGGGGGCTCCTAATGAAAAACTGTTTTTT.

The gene calls are TRBV2 and TRBJ2-3, with 13 bases that match TRBD2. CDR3 size: 18 residues. V lost 4 bases to trimming and J lost 2 bases; unmatched junction nucleotides: 9. CDR1 is SNHLY and CDR2 is FYNNEI in the germline V gene. CDR3 nucleotide sequence: TGTGCCAGCAGTGGGACTAGCGGGAGTAGTAGGGCCACAGATACGCAGTATTTT. This codes for CASSGTSGSSRATDTQYF.